Below, 14 T cell receptor beta chains from the same sample are listed, as sequenced in a study of shared clonotypes between healthy human individuals. TCRdb keeps only in-frame clones here, not all; method: immunoSEQ multiplex PCR. This table has 2,500,000 or so clones, 93% appearing once. Input material: naive CD4+ T cells from PBMCs. Subset specified: CD45RA+ positively selected. The receptors were gathered from a man younger than 35 in good health. Some clones in this sample may be carry-over from other donors' samples.

This chain connects TRBV5-6 to TRBJ2-3; perhaps TRBD2 as D (5 bases). The V gene lost 4 bases and the J gene lost 2 bases, with 17 bases spanning the gap. The CDR3 sequence is 16 residues long. In germline, CDR1 is SGHDT, CDR2 YYEEEE. Written as DNA, the CDR3 is TGTGCCAGCAGCCTCCCGGGGTCGCCCTCCACAGATACGCAGTATTTT. It yields the protein CASSLPGSPSTDTQYF.

This clone was observed once. The chain employs TRBV7-2 and TRBJ2-1; 7 bases align to TRBD2. The CDR3 has 15 amino acids. Looked up from germline, CDR1 is SGHTA and CDR2 is FQGNSA. The V gene end was trimmed by 1 base and the J gene end by 5 bases; junction bases not matched to a gene: 5. CDR3 protein: CASSLVGGSNNEQFF. The CDR3 DNA sequence: TGTGCCAGCAGCTTAGTGGGGGGGAGCAACAATGAGCAGTTCTTC.

This clone showed up just once. This CDR3 reads CASSLAGISRWDEQYF. CDR3 DNA: TGTGCCAGTTCTCTAGCGGGTATATCAAGATGGGATGAGCAGTACTTC. The chain carries TRBV14 and TRBJ2-7, with 8 bases fitting TRBD2. Germline values: CDR1 SGHDN, CDR2 FVKESK. The CDR3 is made up of 16 amino acids. The ends lost 9 bases at V and 7 bases at J; junction bases unmatched: 20.

The chain carries TRBV4-1 and TRBJ2-7; D remains ambiguous. The CDR3 has 17 amino acids. Trimming pared 6 bases from V and 4 bases from J, leaving 25 bases between. CDR1 is MGHRA, CDR2 YSYEKL, per germline. The CDR3 nucleotides are TGCGCCAGCAGTTCAAAAGGGTTCGGCGCAGCGCAATACGAGCAGTACTTC. Translation: CASSSKGFGAAQYEQYF.

The chain carries TRBV10-3 and TRBJ2-1; possibly TRBD2 for D (5 bases). The CDR3 loop spans 11 amino acids. Germline assignment: CDR1 ENHRY and CDR2 SYGVKD. V was shortened by 9 bases and J by 7 bases, with 10 bases between the two germline ends. The CDR3 spells CAIFSGNEQFF. CDR3 bases: TGTGCCATATTCTCGGGGAATGAGCAGTTCTTC.

The chain has TRBV5-1 and TRBJ2-1; TRBD1 is a possible D gene (5 bases). Germline V CDR1 and CDR2: SGHRS, YFSETQ. Trimming stripped 0 bases from V and 3 bases from J, with 10 bases between. This CDR3 spans 15 amino acids. The CDR3 DNA reads as TGCGCCAGCAGCTTGGGGCTAGGGGTCTACAATGAGCAGTTCTTC. Amino acids: CASSLGLGVYNEQFF.

The V gene is TRBV7-2, the J gene TRBJ2-4; possibly TRBD1 for D (7 bases). CDR1 is SGHTA, CDR2 FQGNSA, per germline. Trimming removed 5 bases from V and 3 bases from J, with 14 bases in between. This CDR3 comprises 15 residues. CDR3 protein: CASSPQGGIKNIQYF. The CDR3 nucleotides are TGTGCCAGCAGCCCCCAGGGGGGAATCAAAAACATTCAGTACTTC.

This rearrangement joins TRBV5-4 to TRBJ2-3, with D maybe TRBD1 (7 bases). Germline assignment: CDR1 SGHNT and CDR2 YYREEE (reference sequence). The V and J ends lost 4 bases and 5 bases respectively, with 20 bases between them. CDR3 length equals 16 residues. Here the CDR3 reads CASSTGKAGGRDTQYF. The CDR3 nucleotides are TGTGCCAGCAGCACGGGGAAGGCAGGGGGGAGAGATACGCAGTATTTT.

The chain joins TRBV18 to TRBJ2-7; the D gene is possibly TRBD2 (5 bases). Trimming removed 2 bases from V and 1 base from J, with 15 bases in between. CDR1 is KGHSH, CDR2 LQKENI, per germline. The CDR3 loop spans 16 amino acids. CDR3: CASSPMWAPGSYEQYF. The CDR3 DNA is TGTGCCAGCTCACCAATGTGGGCCCCGGGATCCTACGAGCAGTACTTC. Based on the CDR3 plus reference TRBV18 and TRBJ2-7, the full variable domain is NAGVMQNPRHLVRRRGQEARLRCSPMKGHSHVYWYRQLPEEGLKFMVYLQKENIIDESGMPKERFSAEFPKEGPSILRIQQVVRGDSAAYFCASSPMWAPGSYEQYFGPGTRLTVT.

The V and J genes are TRBV5-1 and TRBJ1-4; D not resolved. Per germline, CDR1 SGHRS and CDR2 YFSETQ. V was trimmed by 6 bases and J by 4 bases, leaving 19 bases between them. This CDR3 spans 16 amino acids. The CDR3 spells CASKSGLLSSNEKLFF. The CDR3 DNA follows: TGCGCCAGCAAGTCTGGACTTTTGTCGAGTAATGAAAAACTGTTTTTT.

V is TRBV28 and J is TRBJ1-2; D unclear. CDR3 length equals 11 residues. V shed 8 bases and J shed 4 bases, with 8 bases lying between them. CDR1 and CDR2 from the germline V gene are MDHEN and SYDVKM. The CDR3 DNA is TGTGCCAGCGGGCAGAGCTATGGCTACACCTTC. Translating it yields CASGQSYGYTF.

The chain employs TRBV28 and TRBJ1-5; D call uncertain. This CDR3 is built from 13 residues. Trimming stripped 6 bases from V and 7 bases from J, with 13 bases between. Germline loops: CDR1 MDHEN, CDR2 SYDVKM. CDR3 DNA sequence: TGTGCCAGCAGGGGTCCACAATTCCAGCCCCAGCATTTT. Translating gives CASRGPQFQPQHF.

The V and J genes are TRBV4-1 and TRBJ2-2, with 7 bases identical to TRBD2. The CDR3 consists of 18 residues. Germline V gene data show CDR1 as MGHRA and CDR2 as YSYEKL. V lost 3 bases and J lost 1; bases outside the gene matches: 11. CDR3 in DNA: TGCGCCAGCAGCCATGGTCCGGGGCTAGCGGAGAACACCGGGGAGCTGTTTTTT. Translation gives CASSHGPGLAENTGELFF.

The J gene is TRBJ2-7, the V gene TRBV28; possibly TRBD2 for D (5 bases). Trimming removed 10 bases from V and 1 base from J, with 8 bases in between. Per germline, CDR1 MDHEN and CDR2 SYDVKM. CDR3 size: 11 residues. The DNA of the CDR3 is TGTGCCACCATAGCGTCCTACGAGCAGTACTTC. Encoded protein: CATIASYEQYF.